Following are 12 T cell receptor beta chains from one sample sequenced in a study of low-dose radiotherapy and immunotherapy resistance in tumors. TRAV- and TRBV-specific primers, spanning alpha and beta chains, primed first-strand cDNA. TCR amplification involved 20 PCR cycles with a constant-region primer and V-primer adapter. TCRdb re-analysed the reads in MiXCR, keeping a single row per CDR3 protein. This table has under 90,000 distinct CDR3 sequences, less than 20% appearing once. Indicated time point: after trial treatment. Treatment indicated: LDRT plus nivolumab, ipilimumab, low-dose cyclophosphamide and aspirin (RACIN trial). Sequences were derived from PBMCs, sampled after low-dose radiotherapy plus immunotherapy. These receptors were taken from a male donor with prostate cancer.

This clonotype was detected many times. This sequence joins TRBV28 and TRBJ2-2, with 9 nucleotides matching TRBD1. Germline V gives CDR1 MDHEN, CDR2 SYDVKM. The CDR3 runs to 17 residues. Unmatched junction bases numbered 5, after V lost 2 bases and J lost 1 base. The DNA of the CDR3 is TGTGCCAGCAGTTTACCCGGACAGGGGATGAACACCGGGGAGCTGTTTTTT. This sequence encodes CASSLPGQGMNTGELFF.

Ten or more counts support this clonotype. The rearrangement links TRBV6-2 or TRBV6-3 to TRBJ2-5, with D maybe TRBD2 (5 bases). Germline V gene data show CDR1 as MNHEY and CDR2 as SVGEGT. V was pared by 2 bases and J by 1 base, with 11 bases between. CDR3 length: 15 residues. The CDR3 spells CASSYAKGAQETQYF. CDR3 DNA: TGTGCCAGCAGTTACGCAAAGGGAGCCCAAGAGACCCAGTACTTC.

This clonotype has ten or more counts. The V call is TRBV5-1, the J call TRBJ2-7; D might be TRBD1 (6 bases). This CDR3 comprises 15 residues. The V end was cut by 2 bases, the J end by 5 bases, with 17 bases between. Germline assignment: CDR1 SGHRS and CDR2 YFSETQ. CDR3 in amino acids: CASSFAGTNRDEQYF. The DNA of the CDR3 is TGCGCCAGCAGCTTCGCCGGGACAAATCGCGACGAGCAGTACTTC.

The rearrangement uses TRBV6-8 and TRBJ1-1; tentative D call: TRBD1 (6 bases). The V gene's germline CDR1 is MNHGY and CDR2 SAAAGT. The length of the CDR3 is 15 residues. V lost 5 bases and J 0 bases, leaving 13 bases between the germline ends. CDR3 in DNA: TGTGCCAGCAGTAACCAGGGGACGGTGAACACTGAAGCTTTCTTT. Its translation: CASSNQGTVNTEAFF.

V and J are TRBV7-2 and TRBJ1-5; D ambiguous. Trimming shortened V by 7 bases and J by 3 bases, and 10 bases separated the two germline ends. The V gene's germline CDR1 is SGHTA and CDR2 FQGNSA. This CDR3 is 13 amino acids long. CDR3 residues: CASTNGINQPQHF. CDR3 nucleotide sequence: TGTGCCAGCACAAATGGGATCAATCAGCCCCAGCATTTT.

Comments on this clonotype: A far larger clone differs by one base, so this is likely a read error. V and J are TRBV26 and TRBJ1-5; TRBD1 is the table's D call and was not checked against the DNA. TRBV26 is deemed a pseudogene. There are 15 residues in the CDR3. CDR3 protein: CAISADRVGFQPQHF. In DNA form, the CDR3 reads TGTGCCATCAGTGCAGACAGGGTTGGTTTTCAGCCCCAGCATTTT.

This clonotype has at least ten counts. The chain joins TRBV6-2 or TRBV6-3 to TRBJ1-2; D not resolved. CDR1 and CDR2 from the germline V gene are MNHEY and SVGEGT. V lost 2 bases to trimming and J lost 6 bases, with 10 bases between them. The CDR3 contains 13 residues. The CDR3 spells CASSYIGRDGYTF. CDR3 nucleotide sequence: TGTGCCAGCAGTTACATAGGGAGGGATGGCTACACCTTC.

This clonotype occurred many times. The chain is built from TRBV6-2 or TRBV6-3 and TRBJ2-7; TRBD2 aligns across 9 bases. Germline V gene sequence: CDR1 MNHEY, CDR2 SVGEGT. The CDR3 has 18 amino acids. J gave up 1 base and V 2 bases, and 12 bases lay outside the gene matches. This CDR3 is CASSYPLSGLAYSYEQYF. DNA of the CDR3: TGTGCCAGCAGTTACCCCCTATCCGGACTAGCGTATTCCTACGAGCAGTACTTC.

The chain employs TRBV2 and TRBJ2-6, with 8 bases aligning to TRBD1. The CDR3 runs 19 residues. Trimming cost V 9 bases and J 1 base; bases outside gene matches: 17. CDR1 and CDR2 (germline): SNHLY, FYNNEI. The CDR3 region is CARRGSRDRTVSGANVLTF. In DNA, the CDR3 is TGTGCCAGGAGGGGGTCAAGGGACAGGACGGTTTCTGGGGCCAACGTCCTGACTTTC.

This clonotype was detected ten times or more. This chain uses TRBV28 with TRBJ2-1; TRBD1 matches 9 bases. This CDR3 region has 16 residues. Looked up from germline, CDR1 is MDHEN and CDR2 is SYDVKM. With V trimmed by 2 bases and J by 1 base, 3 bases remained unmatched. In nucleotides, the CDR3 is TGTGCCAGCAGTTTACACAGGGGGCCATCCTACAATGAGCAGTTCTTC. Translating gives CASSLHRGPSYNEQFF.

This clonotype has at least ten counts. This chain connects TRBV7-2 to TRBJ1-1; no clear D gene. This CDR3 is built from 12 residues. Per the germline V gene, CDR1 is SGHTA and CDR2 is FQGNSA. Trimming took off 1 base at V and 8 bases at J, with 8 bases between the two ends. CDR3 DNA sequence: TGTGCCAGCAGCTTAGATCTGGGGGAAGCTTTCTTT. Residues: CASSLDLGEAFF. The full variable domain, rest sourced from reference TRBV7-2 and TRBJ1-1, is GAGVSQSPSNKVTEKGKDVELRCDPISGHTALYWYRQSLGQGLEFLIYFQGNSAPDKSGLPSDRFSAERTGGSVSTLTIQRTQQEDSAVYLCASSLDLGEAFFGQGTRLTVV.

This clonotype has a count of ten or more. CDR3 in amino acids: CASSSPLVGGAYNEQFF. The CDR3 DNA sequence: TGTGCCAGCAGTTCCCCCTTAGTGGGAGGGGCCTACAATGAGCAGTTCTTC. The chain recombines TRBV28 with TRBJ2-1; 7 nucleotides agree with TRBD2. CDR1 and CDR2 from the germline V gene are MDHEN and SYDVKM. The CDR3 sequence is 17 residues long. V lost 4 bases and J lost 2; bases outside the gene matches: 11.